This is a list of T cell receptor beta chains from one sample in a study of T cells after yellow fever vaccination. TCRdb itself ran the 5' RACE reads through MiXCR, one entry per CDR3 protein. This table has 500,000 to 650,000 distinct CDR3 sequences, around 17% appearing once. The material sequenced was PBMCs, taken about 5 days after the first yellow fever vaccination. The receptors shown here come from a young man who received the YFV17D yellow fever vaccine. Each CDR3 is given with its conserved first and last residue. The D gene is left open where the match is weak. Rows may omit the clone size; those that give it use once, few, many or a size class.

>NA|TRBV6-1|NA|TRBJ1-6
TGTGCCAGCAGTAGACAGGATTTTAATTCACCCCTCCACTTT
CASSRQDFNSPLHF
>few|TRBV6-2/TRBV6-3|TRBD2|TRBJ2-3
TGTGCCAGCAGTTACCGGCCGGGACTAGCGGGGGGTCACCCTGGCACAGATACGCAGTATTTT
CASSYRPGLAGGHPGTDTQYF
>many|TRBV11-2|NA|TRBJ2-3
TGTGCCAGCAGCTTAGGAGACCCGCTTTTGGATACGCAGTATTTT
CASSLGDPLLDTQYF
>NA|TRBV5-4|NA|TRBJ2-3
TGTGCCAGCAGCTTGACGAGGGGAACTAGCACAGATACGCAGTATTTT
CASSLTRGTSTDTQYF
>many|TRBV6-1|NA|TRBJ2-2
TGTGCCAGCAGTGAAGGGTGGGCCGGGGAGCTGTTTTTT
CASSEGWAGELFF
>NA|TRBV5-1|NA|TRBJ2-1
TGCGCCAGCAGCCGGGGTGGGGGACCCATGGGTGAGCAGTTCTTC
CASSRGGGPMGEQFF
>few|TRBV7-9|TRBD2|TRBJ2-1
TGTGCCAGCACCGTCAGGACTAGCGGGGCACCGTACAATGAGCAGTTCTTC
CASTVRTSGAPYNEQFF
>few|TRBV7-9|NA|TRBJ1-6
TGTGCCAGCAGCCCATCCGGGACATTTTCACCCCTCCACTTT
CASSPSGTFSPLHF
>NA|TRBV6-1|TRBD2|TRBJ2-3
TGTGCCAGCAGTGTAGTCCTTAGCGGGGCTAGCACAGATACGCAGTATTTT
CASSVVLSGASTDTQYF
>few|TRBV20-1|NA|TRBJ2-7
TGCAGTGCTAGTCGCGGGACCTACGAGCAGTACTTC
CSASRGTYEQYF
>NA|TRBV30|NA|TRBJ1-1
TGTGCCTGGAGTTGGGACCGGAACACTGAAGCTTTCTTT
CAWSWDRNTEAFF
>few|TRBV7-3|NA|TRBJ2-3
TGTGCCAGCAGCTCCGAGGGTTGGGCGGGGGCAGGTGAAGATACGCAGTATTTT
CASSSEGWAGAGEDTQYF
>few|TRBV11-2|NA|TRBJ2-2
TGTGCCAGCAGCTTAAGTAGGGTAGTAACCGGGGAGCTGTTTTTT
CASSLSRVVTGELFF
>few|TRBV20-1|NA|TRBJ1-1
TGCAGTGCTAGATCCCCAGGGAGTGCGAACACTGAAGCTTTCTTT
CSARSPGSANTEAFF